These 31 T cell receptor beta chains share one sample of origin, sequenced in a study of blood T cell repertoires in COVID-19. Only in-frame clones appear in the TCRdb table, and some are missing; sequencing was by immunoSEQ multiplex PCR. The sample holds about 130,000 clones, over 70% seen once. Input material: peripheral blood. These receptors all stem from a woman in her fifties or sixties with acute or convalescent COVID-19.

V is TRBV28 and J is TRBJ2-1; 8 bases match TRBD2. V dropped 4 bases and J dropped 4; count of bases not matched to a gene: 6. In germline, CDR1 is MDHEN, CDR2 SYDVKM. CDR3 size: 15 residues. The CDR3 bases are TGTGCCAGCAGTTCCCCCGGGACTAGTTACAATGAGCAGTTCTTC. This gives the protein CASSSPGTSYNEQFF.

This clone was recorded a few times. The chain carries TRBV29-1 and TRBJ1-2, with D tentatively TRBD1 (6 bases). Germline CDR1 and CDR2: SQVTM and ANQGSEA. This CDR3 comprises 10 residues. Trimming cost V 7 bases and J 7 bases, with 10 bases left between them. The CDR3 is CSAGTIGYTF. CDR3 nucleotide sequence: TGCAGCGCGGGGACAATTGGCTACACCTTC.

The V gene is TRBV6-5, the J gene TRBJ2-1, with no clear D. The CDR3 contains 14 residues. Per germline, CDR1 MNHEY and CDR2 SVGAGI. The germline V and J ends were trimmed by 9 bases and 6 bases, with 18 bases remaining between them. CDR3 nucleotides: TGTGCCAGTCTCCAAGCGACGGTAGGCAATGAGCAGTTCTTC. It encodes CASLQATVGNEQFF.

This chain links TRBV10-3 with TRBJ2-1, with D perhaps matching TRBD1 (6 bases). Trimming shortened V by 8 bases and J by 7 bases, and 12 bases separated the two germline ends. The CDR3 totals 12 residues. The germline V gene encodes CDR1 ENHRY and CDR2 SYGVKD. For the CDR3, the DNA is TGTGCCATCGGAACCCAGGGGAATGAGCAGTTCTTC. It yields the protein CAIGTQGNEQFF.

The genes are TRBV11-3 and TRBJ1-1; 10 nucleotides line up with TRBD1. CDR1 SGHNT and CDR2 YENEEA come from the germline V gene. V shed 1 base and J 1 base; nucleotides not matched to a gene: 9. This CDR3 is built from 18 residues. This chain's CDR3 is CASSLAPPDRGKNTEAFF. The CDR3 DNA reads as TGTGCCAGCAGCTTAGCTCCGCCGGACAGGGGGAAGAACACTGAAGCTTTCTTT.

This chain links TRBV18 with TRBJ2-3; the match to TRBD2 covers 7 bases. Per the germline V gene, CDR1 is KGHSH and CDR2 is LQKENI. The CDR3 length is 15 residues. Losses at the gene ends were 5 bases for V and 4 bases for J; bases not matched to a gene: 9. The CDR3 DNA follows: TGTGCCAGCTCAAGGGGACTACCCGGCTCAGATACGCAGTATTTT. This encodes CASSRGLPGSDTQYF.

This chain links TRBV6-1 with TRBJ1-3, with D maybe TRBD1 (5 bases). CDR3 length: 16 residues. The germline V gene has CDR1 MNHNS and CDR2 SASEGT. The V end lost 2 bases, the J end lost 0 bases, and 11 bases lay between the germline ends. The DNA of the CDR3 is TGTGCCAGCAGTGAAAGAACAGGAATCTCTGGAAACACCATATATTTT. Protein: CASSERTGISGNTIYF.

This clone was recorded a few times. This sequence joins TRBV9 and TRBJ2-7; 8 bases align to TRBD2. Germline CDR1 and CDR2: SGDLS and YYNGEE. The CDR3 extends over 15 amino acids. After removal of 3 bases from V and 2 bases from J, the junction contained 7 bases not matched to a gene. Written as DNA, the CDR3 is TGTGCCAGCAGCGCCGCTAGCGGGTTGACCTACGAGCAGTACTTC. This encodes CASSAASGLTYEQYF. Together with reference TRBV9 and TRBJ2-7, the CDR3 gives the full variable domain: DSGVTQTPKHLITATGQRVTLRCSPRSGDLSVYWYQQSLDQGLQFLIQYYNGEERAKGNILERFSAQQFPDLHSELNLSSLELGDSALYFCASSAASGLTYEQYFGPGTRLTVT.

The chain is built from TRBV5-1 and TRBJ2-5; TRBD2 matches at 8 bases. The germline CDR1 and CDR2 sequences are SGHRS and YFSETQ. The CDR3 loop spans 14 amino acids. With 7 bases clipped from V and 5 bases from J, the junction kept 10 bases outside the gene matches. Written as DNA, the CDR3 is TGCGCCAGCCTCGACGCGGGGGGAGGGGAGACCCAGTACTTC. Translated: CASLDAGGGETQYF.

V usage is TRBV6-4 and J usage is TRBJ2-6; TRBD1 aligns across 9 bases. CDR3 length: 16 amino acids. Germline CDR1 is MRHNA and CDR2 is SNTAGT. V trimming: 6 bases; J trimming: 0 bases; junction bases outside the gene matches: 3. CDR3 DNA: TGTGCCAGCAGCCGACAGGGGGGCTCTGGGGCCAACGTCCTGACTTTC. Translating it yields CASSRQGGSGANVLTF.

The gene calls are TRBV5-1 and TRBJ2-7; 10 nucleotides agree with TRBD2. V dropped 0 bases and J dropped 0; count of bases not matched to a gene: 6. The CDR3 loop spans 17 amino acids. Germline lookup yields CDR1 SGHRS and CDR2 YFSETQ. CDR3 loop: CASSLGLAGRSSYEQYF. The CDR3 nucleotides read TGCGCCAGCAGCTTGGGACTAGCGGGCAGGAGCTCCTACGAGCAGTACTTC.

The genes are TRBV6-5 and TRBJ1-1; a possible D gene is TRBD1 (6 bases). V was cut by 8 bases and J by 8 bases, with 15 bases left in between. The CDR3 extends over 12 amino acids. Germline V gene data show CDR1 as MNHEY and CDR2 as SVGAGI. Here the CDR3 DNA reads TGTGCCAGCGGGGCTCTTGGGGGCGAAGCTTTCTTT. Protein: CASGALGGEAFF.

This clone was observed at least ten times. The rearrangement uses TRBV19 and TRBJ1-4, with D possibly matching TRBD1 (5 bases). V lost 4 bases, J lost 5 bases, and 11 bases lay in between. The CDR3 covers 14 residues. Germline CDR1 is LNHDA and CDR2 is SQIVND (reference sequence). CDR3 sequence reads: CASSTDKGNEKLFF. The CDR3 region has the DNA TGTGCCAGTAGTACGGACAAAGGCAATGAAAAACTGTTTTTT.

The chain links TRBV9 to TRBJ2-7; 8 bases align to TRBD2. Germline CDR1 reads SGDLS; CDR2 reads YYNGEE. The CDR3 has 14 residues. With 3 bases clipped from V and 4 bases from J, the junction kept 6 bases outside the gene matches. The CDR3 region is CASSAAGGTYEQYF. As DNA, the CDR3 is TGTGCCAGCAGCGCGGCGGGGGGAACTTACGAGCAGTACTTC.

V usage is TRBV28 and J usage is TRBJ2-7; D may be TRBD2 (6 bases). CDR3 length: 14 residues. CDR1 is MDHEN and CDR2 is SYDVKM in the germline V gene. V was clipped by 6 bases and J by 3 bases, with 15 bases between them. The DNA for the CDR3 is TGTGCCAGCAGAACCCCGGGACTTGACTACGAGCAGTACTTC. It encodes CASRTPGLDYEQYF.

The chain carries TRBV27 and TRBJ2-3, with 12 bases matching TRBD2. This CDR3 region has 14 residues. Germline assignment: CDR1 MNHEY and CDR2 SMNVEV (reference sequence). J gave up 4 bases and V 8 bases, and 4 bases lay outside the gene matches. CDR3 in amino acids: CASGGLAGSDTQYF. DNA for the CDR3: TGTGCCAGCGGGGGACTAGCGGGCTCAGATACGCAGTATTTT.

The chain links TRBV30 to TRBJ1-4; D is perhaps TRBD1 (5 bases). The germline V and J ends were trimmed by 0 bases and 10 bases, with 6 bases remaining between them. CDR1 is GTSNPN and CDR2 is SVGIG in the germline V gene (reference sequence). This CDR3 is 11 amino acids long. The CDR3 here is CAWSVGGKLFF. The DNA of the CDR3 is TGTGCCTGGAGTGTCGGGGGAAAACTGTTTTTT.

The V and J genes are TRBV5-1 and TRBJ1-1, with D possibly matching TRBD1 (5 bases). Germline-derived CDR1 and CDR2 are SGHRS and YFSETQ. The CDR3 extends over 15 amino acids. V was pared by 0 bases and J by 0 bases, with 9 bases between. CDR3 in amino acids: CASSLAAGVNTEAFF. CDR3 bases: TGCGCCAGCAGCTTGGCCGCGGGGGTGAACACTGAAGCTTTCTTT.

CDR3 in DNA: TGTGCCAGTAGTACGCGGGAGGGCTCGCAGTACTTC. It yields the protein CASSTREGSQYF. V is TRBV19 and J is TRBJ2-7; 9 bases agree with TRBD2. Trimming cost V 4 bases and J 9 bases; bases outside gene matches: 4. Looked up from germline, CDR1 is LNHDA and CDR2 is SQIVND (reference sequence). This CDR3 is 12 amino acids long.

The chain links TRBV6-5 to TRBJ1-1; D is ambiguous. Germline CDR1 reads MNHEY; CDR2 reads SVGAGI. CDR3 length: 13 amino acids. V gave up 8 bases and J gave up 0 bases, with 10 bases separating them. DNA for the CDR3: TGTGCCAGCTCGAGGGTCCTGAACACTGAAGCTTTCTTT. Its translation: CASSRVLNTEAFF.

The CDR3 DNA follows: TGTGCCAGCAGCTATTTGGGGACAGGGTTCTACGAGCAGTACTTC. Its protein product is CASSYLGTGFYEQYF. The rearrangement joins TRBV11-2 to TRBJ2-7, with 9 positions matching TRBD1. Germline CDR1 and CDR2: SGHAT and FQNNGV. The CDR3 is 15 residues long. V lost 4 bases and J lost 3; bases outside the gene matches: 7.

This chain links TRBV10-3 with TRBJ1-4; D gene ambiguous. Between the trimmed V and J ends, which lost 2 bases and 0 bases, there was a span of 10 bases. Germline V CDR1 and CDR2: ENHRY, SYGVKD. This CDR3 contains 16 residues. DNA for the CDR3: TGTGCCATCAGTGAGCGCCAGGCTGCAACTAATGAAAAACTGTTTTTT. This codes for CAISERQAATNEKLFF.

The V and J genes are TRBV7-8 and TRBJ1-5; D perhaps matches TRBD1 (5 bases). The CDR3 has 15 residues. The germline V gene encodes CDR1 SGHVS and CDR2 FQNEAQ. The V and J ends lost 5 bases and 3 bases respectively, with 14 bases between them. The CDR3 loop reads CASSPLTGYNQPQHF. CDR3 DNA: TGTGCCAGCAGCCCCCTAACAGGCTACAATCAGCCCCAGCATTTT.

This clone came up once. The gene calls are TRBV5-5 and TRBJ2-2, with TRBD1 identical over 8 bases. CDR3 length: 17 amino acids. J lost 4 bases, V lost 0 bases, and 8 bases had no gene match. Germline values: CDR1 SGHKS, CDR2 YYEKEE (reference sequence). In DNA, the CDR3 is TGTGCCAGCAGCTTGGAAGGGACAGGAATCAGCACCGGGGAGCTGTTTTTT. The encoded protein is CASSLEGTGISTGELFF.

The chain uses TRBV5-1 and TRBJ2-7; the match to TRBD1 covers 7 bases. In germline, CDR1 is SGHRS, CDR2 YFSETQ. The V segment lost 5 bases and the J segment 0 bases; nucleotides outside the gene matches: 17. The CDR3 totals 18 residues. CDR3 sequence: CASSFPEGDRAISYEQYF. In DNA form, the CDR3 reads TGCGCCAGCAGTTTTCCTGAGGGGGACAGAGCTATCTCCTACGAGCAGTACTTC.

This clone appeared a single time. V and J are TRBV28 and TRBJ2-3; 8 positions agree with TRBD2. Trimming took 2 bases from V and 0 from J; bases not matched to a gene: 10. The germline V gene has CDR1 MDHEN and CDR2 SYDVKM. CDR3 length: 18 amino acids. This CDR3 reads CASSLPGLGYTSTDTQYF. Written as DNA, the CDR3 is TGTGCCAGCAGTTTACCGGGACTAGGGTATACGAGCACAGATACGCAGTATTTT.

This clone was seen once. The chain combines TRBV12-3 or TRBV12-4 with TRBJ2-7; no firm D call. The ends were cut back, 6 bases at V and 3 bases at J, with 6 bases in the middle. The CDR3 is 11 amino acids. The CDR3 DNA follows: TGTGCCAGCAGCTACAGCTACGAGCAGTACTTC. Translation gives CASSYSYEQYF.

This clone came up once. This rearrangement joins TRBV5-1 to TRBJ2-2, with D maybe TRBD2 (6 bases). V lost 0 bases and J 1 base, leaving 13 bases between the germline ends. The CDR3 has 17 amino acids. Looked up from germline, CDR1 is SGHRS and CDR2 is YFSETQ. The CDR3 region is CASSLAWRTKNTGELFF. CDR3 in DNA: TGCGCCAGCAGCTTGGCCTGGAGGACTAAGAACACCGGGGAGCTGTTTTTT.

The chain joins TRBV28 to TRBJ1-1; D is unresolved. This CDR3 is 12 amino acids long. Per the germline V gene, CDR1 is MDHEN and CDR2 is SYDVKM. Trimming took 7 bases from V and 6 from J, leaving 12 bases between them. CDR3 coding DNA: TGTGCCAGCACTGTAGGAGAATCTGAAGCTTTCTTT. It encodes CASTVGESEAFF.

This clone was picked up a small number of times. The chain is built from TRBV28 and TRBJ1-3; 8 nucleotides match TRBD1. Germline assignment: CDR1 MDHEN and CDR2 SYDVKM. V gave up 8 bases and J gave up 0 bases; unmatched junction bases: 3. This CDR3 contains 14 residues. CDR3: CASGQGSSGNTIYF. The CDR3 nucleotides are TGTGCCAGCGGACAGGGCAGCTCTGGAAACACCATATATTTT.

This clone was recorded a few times. Here the CDR3 reads CASSTGTAFNGNTIYF. For the CDR3, the DNA is TGTGCCAGCAGCACCGGGACAGCGTTCAATGGAAACACCATATATTTT. The chain recombines TRBV28 with TRBJ1-3; 7 positions match TRBD1. Trimming cost V 6 bases and J 3 bases; bases outside gene matches: 11. The CDR3 covers 16 residues. CDR1 and CDR2 (germline): MDHEN, SYDVKM. The full variable domain, completed using reference TRBV28 and TRBJ1-3, is DVKVTQSSRYLVKRTGEKVFLECVQDMDHENMFWYRQDPGLGLRLIYFSYDVKMKEKGDIPEGYSVSREKKERFSLILESASTNQTSMYLCASSTGTAFNGNTIYFGEGSWLTVV.